The present TCR beta chain was sequenced within a study of T cells in Graves' hyperthyroidism and ophthalmopathy. This clonotype was picked up many times. The CDR3 is made up of 12 amino acids. Germline CDR1 and CDR2: LGHDT and YNNKEL (reference sequence). Trimming removed 1 base from V and 8 bases from J, with 8 bases in between. Amplified TCR beta CDR3 regions derived from RNA transcripts. HTBI primers drove first-round RT-PCR of the TCR CDR3. TCRdb analysed the multiplex PCR reads with MiXCR anew, one entry per CDR3 protein. The repertoire has roughly 740,000 distinct CDR3 sequences, about 16% of them found once; the top ten carry about 8.4%.

The source of this sequence is a man aged 18 to 35 with Graves' hyperthyroidism. The chain is built from TRBV3-1 and TRBJ1-2; possible D gene TRBD1, 5 bases. Sequencing was done on a sample of blood. The CDR3 bases are TGTGCCAGCAGCCAAGTAAGGGACGGCTACACCTTC. The encoded protein is CASSQVRDGYTF.